The clone carrying this T cell receptor (beta chain) has a count of ten or more. Its specificity is unknown. The entry originates in a study of T-cell memory formation after mild COVID-19. Turning to the study itself: Clusters of TCRs were largely donor specific. Study conclusions and caveats: Memory cells collected pre-infection included some clones that later responded, suggesting cross-reactive memory joined. Clones that contracted clustered mainly in CM and EM if CD4+ and in EMRA if CD8+. Day 15 to 85 contractors were CD4/CD8 balanced; later expanders leaned CD4+.

Germline CDR1 is SGHTA and CDR2 is FQGTGA. The CDR3 covers 15 residues. With 5 bases clipped from V and 4 bases from J, the junction kept 3 bases outside the gene matches. TCRdb re-called the 5' RACE reads with MiXCR, one entry per CDR3 protein. The sample shows 11,000 to 15,000 distinct CDR3 sequences, about 21% of them seen only once. Sequenced: PBMCs or a T cell subset sorted from them (not recorded which). This receptor was obtained from an adult woman who had mild COVID-19 (a few samples of this study predate the infection). Cell type and time point are not known. The V and J genes are TRBV7-3 and TRBJ2-1; TRBD2 aligns across 12 bases. This chain's CDR3 is CASSQTSGGYNEQFF. In DNA, the CDR3 is TGTGCCAGCAGCCAGACTAGCGGGGGTTACAATGAGCAGTTCTTC.